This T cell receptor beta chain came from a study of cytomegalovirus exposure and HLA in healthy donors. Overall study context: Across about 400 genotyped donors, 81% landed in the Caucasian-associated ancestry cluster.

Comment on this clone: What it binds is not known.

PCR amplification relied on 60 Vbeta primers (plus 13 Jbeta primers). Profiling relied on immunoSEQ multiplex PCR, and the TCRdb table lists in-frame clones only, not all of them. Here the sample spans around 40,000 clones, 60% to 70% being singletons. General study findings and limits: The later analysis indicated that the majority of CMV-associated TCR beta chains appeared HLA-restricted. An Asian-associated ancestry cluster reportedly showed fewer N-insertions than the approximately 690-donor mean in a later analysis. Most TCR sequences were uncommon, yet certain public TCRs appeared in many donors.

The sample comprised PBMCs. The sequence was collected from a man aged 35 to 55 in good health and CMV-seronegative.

The chain's CDR3 is CASSSGTGTVNEQFF. The CDR3, as DNA: TGTGCCAGCAGCTCTGGGACAGGGACGGTAAATGAGCAGTTCTTC. The V and J genes are TRBV7-9 and TRBJ2-1; 9 nucleotides match TRBD1. The CDR3 runs to 15 residues. V trimming: 4 bases; J trimming: 7 bases; junction bases outside the gene matches: 8. Germline CDR1 reads SEHNR; CDR2 reads FQNEAQ (reference sequence).